The clone carrying this T cell receptor (beta chain) occurred a few times. This entry is derived from a study of CD8+ T cells in alopecia areata. Treatment defined: oral pan-JAK inhibitor, 5-10 mg twice daily. Sequencing relied on a cDNA template that was reverse transcribed from extracted RNA. Sequencing was performed with immunoSEQ multiplex PCR; in TCRdb, only in-frame clones are kept and a portion is missing. The data show fewer than 110,000 clones, about four fifths seen once. The specimen comprised CD8+ T cells sorted from blood, sampled at week 24, from a patient treated with tofacitinib. The TCR sequence derives from a human donor with alopecia areata.

The CDR3 loop is CSARTANRPYGTQYF. The CDR3 DNA is TGCAGCGCCCGGACAGCCAACCGACCCTACGGTACGCAGTATTTT. V usage is TRBV29-1 and J usage is TRBJ2-3, with D perhaps TRBD1 (6 bases). The CDR3 is 15 residues long. Between the trimmed V and J ends, which lost 7 bases and 8 bases, there was a span of 25 bases. CDR1 is SQVTM and CDR2 is ANQGSEA in the germline V gene.